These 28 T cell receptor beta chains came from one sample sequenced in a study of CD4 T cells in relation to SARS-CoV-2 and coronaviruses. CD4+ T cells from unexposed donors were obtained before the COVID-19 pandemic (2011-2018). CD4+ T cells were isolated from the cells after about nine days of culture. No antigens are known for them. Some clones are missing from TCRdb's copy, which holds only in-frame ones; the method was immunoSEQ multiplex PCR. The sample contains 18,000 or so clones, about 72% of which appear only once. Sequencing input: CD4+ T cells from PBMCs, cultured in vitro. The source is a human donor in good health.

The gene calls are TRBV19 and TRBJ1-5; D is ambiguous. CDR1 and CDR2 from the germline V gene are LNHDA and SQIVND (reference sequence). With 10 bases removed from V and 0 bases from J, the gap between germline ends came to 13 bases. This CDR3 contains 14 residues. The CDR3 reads CATQTGNSNQPQHF. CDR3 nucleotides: TGTGCCACCCAGACGGGGAATAGCAATCAGCCCCAGCATTTT.

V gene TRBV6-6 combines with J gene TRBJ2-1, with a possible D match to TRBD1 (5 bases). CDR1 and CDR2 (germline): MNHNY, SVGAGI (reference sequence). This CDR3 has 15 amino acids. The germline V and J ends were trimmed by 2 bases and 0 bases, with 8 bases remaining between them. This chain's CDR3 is CASSYVRASYNEQFF. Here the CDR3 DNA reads TGTGCCAGCAGTTACGTCAGGGCCTCCTACAATGAGCAGTTCTTC.

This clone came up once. The CDR3 bases are TGCGCCAGCAGTACCTTTCGGGAGACCCAGTACTTC. Residues: CASSTFRETQYF. The chain couples TRBV10-2 to TRBJ2-5; D remains unclear. Per the germline V gene, CDR1 is WSHSY and CDR2 is SAAADI. The CDR3 contains 12 residues. V shed 5 bases and J shed 5 bases, with 9 bases lying between them.

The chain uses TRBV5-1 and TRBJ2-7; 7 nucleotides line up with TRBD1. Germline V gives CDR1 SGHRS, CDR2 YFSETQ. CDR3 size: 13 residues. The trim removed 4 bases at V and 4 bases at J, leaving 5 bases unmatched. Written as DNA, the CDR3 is TGCGCCAGCAGCGCCGTGACAGGGTACGAGCAGTACTTC. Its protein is CASSAVTGYEQYF.

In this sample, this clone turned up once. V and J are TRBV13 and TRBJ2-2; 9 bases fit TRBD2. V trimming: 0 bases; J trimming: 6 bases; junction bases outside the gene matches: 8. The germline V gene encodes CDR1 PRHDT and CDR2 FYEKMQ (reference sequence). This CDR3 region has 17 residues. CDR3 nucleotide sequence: TGTGCCAGCAGCTTAGGCCGCGGTAGCGGGAGAGCCGGGGAGCTGTTTTTT. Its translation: CASSLGRGSGRAGELFF. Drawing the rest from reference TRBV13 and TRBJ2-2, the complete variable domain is AAGVIQSPRHLIKEKRETATLKCYPIPRHDTVYWYQQGPGQDPQFLISFYEKMQSDKGSIPDRFSAQQFSDYHSELNMSSLELGDSALYFCASSLGRGSGRAGELFFGEGSRLTVL.

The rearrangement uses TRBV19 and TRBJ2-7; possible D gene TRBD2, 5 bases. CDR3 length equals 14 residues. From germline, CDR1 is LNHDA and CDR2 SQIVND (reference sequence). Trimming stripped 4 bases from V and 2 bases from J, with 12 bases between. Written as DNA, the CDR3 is TGTGCCAGTAGTACCTCCTTCGGGGCCTACGAGCAGTACTTC. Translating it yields CASSTSFGAYEQYF.

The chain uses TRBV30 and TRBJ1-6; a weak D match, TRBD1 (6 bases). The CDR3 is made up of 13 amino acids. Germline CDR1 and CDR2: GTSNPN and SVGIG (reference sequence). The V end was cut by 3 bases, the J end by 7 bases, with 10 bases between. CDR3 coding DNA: TGTGCCTGGAGAGCAGGGGTCAATTCACCCCTCCACTTT. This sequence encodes CAWRAGVNSPLHF.

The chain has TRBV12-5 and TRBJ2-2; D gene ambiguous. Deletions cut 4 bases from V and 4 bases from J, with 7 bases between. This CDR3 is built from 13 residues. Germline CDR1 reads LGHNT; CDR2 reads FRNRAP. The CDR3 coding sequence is TGTGCTAGTGGTTCACTCGGCACCGGGGAGCTGTTTTTT. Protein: CASGSLGTGELFF.

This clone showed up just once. The CDR3: CASKDYNEQFF. The CDR3 coding sequence is TGCGCCAGCAAAGACTACAATGAGCAGTTCTTC. The chain couples TRBV10-2 to TRBJ2-1; no clear D. V gave up 7 bases and J gave up 3 bases, with 4 bases separating them. Germline CDR1 is WSHSY and CDR2 is SAAADI. CDR3 length: 11 residues.

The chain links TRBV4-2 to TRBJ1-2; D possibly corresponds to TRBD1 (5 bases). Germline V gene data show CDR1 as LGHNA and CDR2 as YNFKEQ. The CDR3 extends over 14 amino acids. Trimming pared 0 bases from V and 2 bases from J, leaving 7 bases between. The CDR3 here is CASSQESGNYGYTF. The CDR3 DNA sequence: TGTGCCAGCAGCCAAGAATCAGGGAACTATGGCTACACCTTC.

DNA for the CDR3: TGTGCCAGTAGAGGACAAAACTCTGGAAACACCATATATTTT. Translated, it gives CASRGQNSGNTIYF. The rearrangement uses TRBV19 and TRBJ1-3; D might be TRBD1 (5 bases). V was trimmed by 6 bases and J by 0 bases, leaving 9 bases between them. This CDR3 has 14 amino acids. The germline gives CDR1 LNHDA, CDR2 SQIVND (reference sequence).

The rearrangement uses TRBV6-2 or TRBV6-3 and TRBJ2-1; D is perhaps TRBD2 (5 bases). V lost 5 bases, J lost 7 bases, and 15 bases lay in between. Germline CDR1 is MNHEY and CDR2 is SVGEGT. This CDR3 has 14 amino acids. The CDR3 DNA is TGTGCCAGCAGTCAGACTCGCAGGACTAATGAGCAGTTCTTC. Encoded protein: CASSQTRRTNEQFF.

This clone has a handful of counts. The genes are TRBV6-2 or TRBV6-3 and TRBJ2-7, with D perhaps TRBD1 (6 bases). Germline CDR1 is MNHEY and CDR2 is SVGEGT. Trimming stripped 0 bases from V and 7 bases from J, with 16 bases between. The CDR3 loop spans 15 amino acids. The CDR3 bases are TGTGCCAGCAGTTACTCCGCTACAGGGAAGATAGAGCAGTACTTC. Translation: CASSYSATGKIEQYF.

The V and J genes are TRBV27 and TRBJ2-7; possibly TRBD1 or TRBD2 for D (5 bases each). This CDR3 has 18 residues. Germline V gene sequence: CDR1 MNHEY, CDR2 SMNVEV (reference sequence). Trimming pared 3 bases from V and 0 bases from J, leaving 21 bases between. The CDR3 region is CASSFFPPGSTSSYEQYF. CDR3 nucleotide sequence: TGTGCCAGCAGTTTCTTTCCTCCAGGGAGCACCAGCTCCTACGAGCAGTACTTC.

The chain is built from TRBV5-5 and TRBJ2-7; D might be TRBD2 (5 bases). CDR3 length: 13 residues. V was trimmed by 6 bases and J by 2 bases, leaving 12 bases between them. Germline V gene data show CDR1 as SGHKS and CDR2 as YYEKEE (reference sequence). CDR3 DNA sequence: TGTGCCAGCACCCGGGGTGGTACCTACGAGCAGTACTTC. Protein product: CASTRGGTYEQYF.

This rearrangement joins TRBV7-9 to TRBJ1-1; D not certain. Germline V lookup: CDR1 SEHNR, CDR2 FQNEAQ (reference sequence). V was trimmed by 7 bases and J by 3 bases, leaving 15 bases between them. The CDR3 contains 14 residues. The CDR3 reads CASIEGGEDTEAFF. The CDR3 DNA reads TGTGCCAGCATTGAAGGAGGAGAAGACACTGAAGCTTTCTTT.

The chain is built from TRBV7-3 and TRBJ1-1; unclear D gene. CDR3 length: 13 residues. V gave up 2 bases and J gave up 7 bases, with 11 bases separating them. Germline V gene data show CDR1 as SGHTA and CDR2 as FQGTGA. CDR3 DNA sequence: TGTGCCAGCAGCTTATTCGGTAGGAGTGAAGCTTTCTTT. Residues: CASSLFGRSEAFF.

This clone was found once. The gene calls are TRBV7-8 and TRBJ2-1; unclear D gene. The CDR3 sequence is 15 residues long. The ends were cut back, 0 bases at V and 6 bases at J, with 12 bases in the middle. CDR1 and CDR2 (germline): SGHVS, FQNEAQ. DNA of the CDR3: TGTGCCAGCAGCTTAGCGCAGGCTGGCCGCAATGAGCAGTTCTTC. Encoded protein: CASSLAQAGRNEQFF.

In DNA form, the CDR3 reads TGTGCCACCAGTGACCAAAAGGGACTAGCGGGAGGAGAGACCCAGTACTTC. Protein product: CATSDQKGLAGGETQYF. V is TRBV24-1 and J is TRBJ2-5, with 15 positions matching TRBD2. V lost 4 bases and J lost 4; bases outside the gene matches: 6. The CDR3 covers 17 residues. Germline assignment: CDR1 KGHDR and CDR2 SFDVKD.

The DNA for the CDR3 is TGTGCCAGCAGCCCCCGGCCGGGGGCTTACACCGGGGAGCTGTTTTTT. As protein: CASSPRPGAYTGELFF. This chain connects TRBV9 to TRBJ2-2; D might be TRBD1 or TRBD2, each matching 6 bases. CDR1 is SGDLS, CDR2 YYNGEE, per germline. The CDR3 totals 16 residues. Trimming left V 4 bases short and J 3 bases short, with 16 bases between.

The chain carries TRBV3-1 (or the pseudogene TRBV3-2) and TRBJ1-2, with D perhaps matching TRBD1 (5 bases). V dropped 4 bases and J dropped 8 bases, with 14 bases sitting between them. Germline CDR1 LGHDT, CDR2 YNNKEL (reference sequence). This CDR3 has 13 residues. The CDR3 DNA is TGTGCCAGCAGCCCCCGGGGGGATGGGGGCTACACCTTC. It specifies CASSPRGDGGYTF.

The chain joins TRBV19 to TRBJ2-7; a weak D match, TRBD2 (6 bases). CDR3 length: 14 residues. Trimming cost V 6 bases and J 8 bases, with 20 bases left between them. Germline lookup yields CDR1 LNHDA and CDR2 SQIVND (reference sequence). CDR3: CASSNNWGVTKQYF. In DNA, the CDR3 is TGTGCCAGTAGCAATAACTGGGGGGTTACGAAGCAGTACTTC.

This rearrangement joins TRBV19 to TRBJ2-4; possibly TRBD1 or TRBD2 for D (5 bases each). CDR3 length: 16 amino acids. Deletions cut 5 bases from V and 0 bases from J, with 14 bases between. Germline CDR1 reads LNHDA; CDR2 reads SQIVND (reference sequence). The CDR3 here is CASSLSGTLAKNIQYF. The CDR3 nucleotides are TGTGCCAGTAGTCTCTCGGGGACCCTAGCCAAAAACATTCAGTACTTC.

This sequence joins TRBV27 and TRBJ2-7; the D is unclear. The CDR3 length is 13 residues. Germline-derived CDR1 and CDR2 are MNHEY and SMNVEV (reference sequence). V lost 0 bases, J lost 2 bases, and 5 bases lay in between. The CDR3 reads CASSLSPTYEQYF. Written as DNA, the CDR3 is TGTGCCAGCAGTTTATCCCCTACCTACGAGCAGTACTTC.

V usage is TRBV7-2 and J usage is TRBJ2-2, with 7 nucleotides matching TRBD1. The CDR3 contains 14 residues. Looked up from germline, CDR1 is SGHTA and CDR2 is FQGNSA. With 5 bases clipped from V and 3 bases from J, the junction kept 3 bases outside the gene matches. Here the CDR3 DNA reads TGTGCCAGCAGCCACAGGGGTTACACCGGGGAGCTGTTTTTT. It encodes CASSHRGYTGELFF.

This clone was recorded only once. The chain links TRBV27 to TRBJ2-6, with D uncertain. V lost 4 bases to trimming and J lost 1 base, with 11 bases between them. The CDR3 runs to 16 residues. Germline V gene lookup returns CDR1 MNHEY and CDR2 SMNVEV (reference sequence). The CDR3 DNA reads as TGTGCCAGCAGTTCCCGACCCCTATCTGGGGCCAACGTCCTGACTTTC. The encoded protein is CASSSRPLSGANVLTF.

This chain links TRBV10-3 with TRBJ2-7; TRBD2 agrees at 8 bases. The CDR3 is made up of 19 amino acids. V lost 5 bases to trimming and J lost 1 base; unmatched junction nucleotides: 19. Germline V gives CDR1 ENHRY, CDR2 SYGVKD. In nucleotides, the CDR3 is TGTGCCATCAGTCTGGCAGAGGGTAGCGGGAAAGCAACGTCCTACGAGCAGTACTTC. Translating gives CAISLAEGSGKATSYEQYF.

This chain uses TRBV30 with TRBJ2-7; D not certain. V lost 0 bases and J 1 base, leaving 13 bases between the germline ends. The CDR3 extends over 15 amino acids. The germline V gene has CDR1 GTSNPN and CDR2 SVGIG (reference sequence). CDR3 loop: CAWSVPDAVSYEQYF. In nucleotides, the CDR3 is TGTGCCTGGAGTGTACCGGACGCAGTTTCCTACGAGCAGTACTTC.